Following are 10 T cell receptor beta chains from one sample sequenced in a study of identical twins. A single record per CDR3 protein comes from TCRdb applying MiXCR to the 5' RACE reads. The data hold about 700,000 distinct CDR3 sequences, with 8.5% to 9% observed a single time. This sample was also put to use in a study of yellow fever vaccine responses in identical twins.

Specimen: PBMCs. The origin of the receptors is a woman aged 18 to 35 in good health.

This sequence joins TRBV7-9 and TRBJ1-1; D is possibly TRBD1 (5 bases). V gave up 1 base and J gave up 8 bases, with 14 bases separating them. The CDR3 has 14 amino acids. Germline CDR1 reads SEHNR; CDR2 reads FQNEAQ (reference sequence). As DNA, the CDR3 is TGTGCCAGCAGCTTAGTTGGGGGAGAGGAGGAAGCTTTCTTT. The encoded protein is CASSLVGGEEEAFF.

This clonotype was seen a few times. The rearrangement links TRBV28 to TRBJ2-2, with D perhaps matching TRBD1 (6 bases). Trimming cost V 3 bases and J 4 bases, with 9 bases left between them. There are 14 residues in the CDR3. From germline, CDR1 is MDHEN and CDR2 SYDVKM. For the CDR3, the DNA is TGTGCCAGCAGTTTGGAACAGGGCACCGGGGAGCTGTTTTTT. Translation: CASSLEQGTGELFF.

This clonotype has at least ten counts. The rearrangement joins TRBV4-2 to TRBJ2-4; D remains ambiguous. This CDR3 contains 15 residues. Germline-derived CDR1 and CDR2 are LGHNA and YNFKEQ. V lost 0 bases and J lost 4, with 10 bases in between. CDR3 sequence: CASSQDSLGKNIQYF. CDR3 bases: TGTGCCAGCAGCCAAGACAGCTTAGGAAAAAACATTCAGTACTTC.

This clonotype has ten or more counts. The chain recombines TRBV7-9 with TRBJ2-3; D is uncertain. Trimming cost V 5 bases and J 2 bases, with 5 bases left between them. This CDR3 comprises 12 residues. Germline CDR1 reads SEHNR; CDR2 reads FQNEAQ (reference sequence). The CDR3 coding sequence is TGTGCCAGCAGCGATATCACAGATACGCAGTATTTT. As protein: CASSDITDTQYF. The entire variable domain, with the rest obtained from reference TRBV7-9 and TRBJ2-3, is as follows: DTGVSQNPRHKITKRGQNVTFRCDPISEHNRLYWYRQTLGQGPEFLTYFQNEAQLEKSRLLSDRFSAERPKGSFSTLEIQRTEQGDSAMYLCASSDITDTQYFGPGTRLTVL.

The table lists this clonotype with a few counts. The chain is built from TRBV6-1 and TRBJ2-5; 10 bases are shared with TRBD2. The CDR3 sequence is 16 residues long. Germline V gene data show CDR1 as MNHNS and CDR2 as SASEGT. The V segment lost 4 bases and the J segment 6 bases; nucleotides outside the gene matches: 11. The CDR3 nucleotides read TGTGCCAGCAGTGGGGTTAGCGGGAGGCTTGAACAGACCCAGTACTTC. Its protein is CASSGVSGRLEQTQYF.

The chain is built from TRBV15 and TRBJ1-2, with D uncertain. V gave up 3 bases and J gave up 7 bases, with 15 bases separating them. Germline V lookup: CDR1 LNHNV, CDR2 YYDKDF (reference sequence). CDR3 length: 14 residues. CDR3 protein: CATSRAPKAGGYTF. CDR3 bases: TGTGCCACCAGCAGGGCTCCCAAGGCTGGTGGCTACACCTTC.

The chain is built from TRBV20-1 and TRBJ1-1; 7 bases fit TRBD1. Looked up from germline, CDR1 is DFQATT and CDR2 is SNEGSKA (reference sequence). The length of the CDR3 is 13 residues. V shed 5 bases and J 0 bases; nucleotides not matched to a gene: 3. CDR3 bases: TGCAGTGCTGAGGACAGGCTGAACACTGAAGCTTTCTTT. Its translation: CSAEDRLNTEAFF.

This clonotype occurred many times. J is TRBJ2-3 and V is TRBV29-1; D not resolved. The ends were cut back, 7 bases at V and 3 bases at J, with 11 bases in the middle. The germline gives CDR1 SQVTM, CDR2 ANQGSEA. The CDR3 runs 12 residues. Here the CDR3 DNA reads TGCAGCGCCTTCGACGGGACAGATACGCAGTATTTT. It encodes CSAFDGTDTQYF.

This clonotype was counted between two and nine times. The V and J genes are TRBV19 and TRBJ2-1; D remains ambiguous. In germline, CDR1 is LNHDA, CDR2 SQIVND (reference sequence). The V and J ends lost 6 bases and 3 bases respectively, with 9 bases between them. The CDR3 is made up of 13 amino acids. CDR3 DNA: TGTGCCAGTAGCGGCAAGCTCTACAATGAGCAGTTCTTC. Its translation: CASSGKLYNEQFF.

The chain combines TRBV20-1 with TRBJ2-1; 10 bases are a match to TRBD2. The ends lost 6 bases at V and 8 bases at J; junction bases unmatched: 7. Looked up from germline, CDR1 is DFQATT and CDR2 is SNEGSKA (reference sequence). The CDR3 contains 13 residues. CDR3 DNA sequence: TGCAGTGCAACCACTAGCGGGACTTATGAGCAGTTCTTC. Translating it yields CSATTSGTYEQFF.